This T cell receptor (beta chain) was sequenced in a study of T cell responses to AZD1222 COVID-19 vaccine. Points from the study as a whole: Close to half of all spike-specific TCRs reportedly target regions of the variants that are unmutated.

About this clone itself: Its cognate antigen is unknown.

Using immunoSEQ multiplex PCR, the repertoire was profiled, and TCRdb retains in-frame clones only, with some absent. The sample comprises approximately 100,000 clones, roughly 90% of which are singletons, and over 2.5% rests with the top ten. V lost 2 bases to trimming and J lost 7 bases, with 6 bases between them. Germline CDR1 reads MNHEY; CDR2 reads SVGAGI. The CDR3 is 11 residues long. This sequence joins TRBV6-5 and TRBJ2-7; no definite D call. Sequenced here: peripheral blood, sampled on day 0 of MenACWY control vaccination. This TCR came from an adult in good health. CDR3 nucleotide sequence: TGTGCCAGCAGTTACAGACAAGAGCAGTACTTC. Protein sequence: CASSYRQEQYF.